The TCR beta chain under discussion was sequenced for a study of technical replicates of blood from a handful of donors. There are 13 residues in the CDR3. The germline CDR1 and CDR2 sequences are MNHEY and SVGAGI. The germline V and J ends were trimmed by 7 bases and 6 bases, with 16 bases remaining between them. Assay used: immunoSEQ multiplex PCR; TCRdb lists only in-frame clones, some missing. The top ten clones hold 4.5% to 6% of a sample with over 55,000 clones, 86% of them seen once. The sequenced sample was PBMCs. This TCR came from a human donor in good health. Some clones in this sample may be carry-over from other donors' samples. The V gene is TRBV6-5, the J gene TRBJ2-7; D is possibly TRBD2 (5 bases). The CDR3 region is CASKPGLWGEQYF. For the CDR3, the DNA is TGTGCCAGCAAACCGGGGTTATGGGGCGAGCAGTACTTC.